The source of this TCR beta chain is a study of blood T cells in healthy people across ages. Study-level points and caveats: While age rose, TCR beta diversity per million T cells dropped in a roughly linear way.

For the second PCR, which ran for about 7 to 11 cycles, a sample-barcoded 5' primer and a J-beta primer mix were used. MiXCR, run by TCRdb on the 5' RACE reads, gives a single entry per CDR3 protein. Of about 620,000 distinct CDR3 sequences listed, 20% to 25% are singletons. About this clonotype: What it recognizes is unknown.

The sequencing sample was made of blood. This sequence was found in a man in his 70s in good health.

In DNA, the CDR3 is TGTGCCAGCAGCTTATGGGGCAGCGTGGCCAAAAACATTCAGTACTTC. It encodes CASSLWGSVAKNIQYF. This chain joins TRBV7-9 and TRBJ2-4; D is possibly TRBD1 (5 bases). CDR3 size: 16 residues. Germline V gene sequence: CDR1 SEHNR, CDR2 FQNEAQ (reference sequence). V lost 2 bases and J 1 base, leaving 12 bases between the germline ends.